A single sample is the source of the 28 T cell receptor beta chains below, sequenced in a study of T cells after yellow fever vaccination. TCRdb re-analysed the 5' RACE reads in MiXCR, keeping a single row per CDR3 protein. This table has about 300,000 distinct CDR3 sequences, around 7% appearing once. The specimen was PBMCs, collected about 41 days after the first yellow fever vaccination. These receptors all stem from a man aged 18 to 30 who received the YFV17D yellow fever vaccine.

This clonotype was detected only a few times. The J gene is TRBJ2-2, the V gene TRBV29-1; no definite D call. Trimming cost V 4 bases and J 7 bases, with 7 bases left between them. This CDR3 has 11 residues. Looked up from germline, CDR1 is SQVTM and CDR2 is ANQGSEA. DNA of the CDR3: TGCAGCGTTGCAAGGGACGGGGAGCTGTTTTTT. Translation: CSVARDGELFF.

The rearrangement links TRBV3-1 to TRBJ2-5; TRBD2 might be the D (6 bases). CDR1 and CDR2 (germline): LGHDT, YNNKEL (reference sequence). Between the trimmed V and J ends, which lost 1 base and 6 bases, there was a span of 15 bases. The CDR3 contains 15 residues. The CDR3 region is CASSQVGSGWQTQYF. CDR3 sequence (DNA): TGTGCCAGCAGCCAAGTAGGTAGCGGATGGCAGACCCAGTACTTC.

This clonotype showed up just a few times. The chain combines TRBV5-1 with TRBJ2-5; 9 bases map to TRBD2. CDR1 and CDR2 (germline): SGHRS, YFSETQ. The length of the CDR3 is 16 residues. Germline trimming cut 2 bases from V and 0 bases from J; bases unmatched to any gene: 5. In nucleotides, the CDR3 is TGCGCCAGCAGCTTTAGCGGGGGCATCAACCAAGAGACCCAGTACTTC. Protein product: CASSFSGGINQETQYF.

The chain recombines TRBV7-2 with TRBJ2-1; D is uncertain. V was pared by 5 bases and J by 0 bases, with 11 bases between. The CDR3 has 15 amino acids. The germline gives CDR1 SGHTA, CDR2 FQGNSA. CDR3 in amino acids: CASSPPTASYNEQFF. The CDR3 DNA reads as TGTGCCAGCAGCCCCCCGACTGCCTCCTACAATGAGCAGTTCTTC. The full variable domain, rest sourced from reference TRBV7-2 and TRBJ2-1, is GAGVSQSPSNKVTEKGKDVELRCDPISGHTALYWYRQSLGQGLEFLIYFQGNSAPDKSGLPSDRFSAERTGGSVSTLTIQRTQQEDSAVYLCASSPPTASYNEQFFGPGTRLTVL.

The chain employs TRBV30 and TRBJ2-7, with 9 bases fitting TRBD1. Germline-derived CDR1 and CDR2 are GTSNPN and SVGIG (reference sequence). The CDR3 loop spans 14 amino acids. Trimming cost V 4 bases and J 3 bases; bases outside gene matches: 7. The CDR3 bases are TGTGCCTGGAAATCGGACAGGGGTTTCTACGAGCAGTACTTC. Residues: CAWKSDRGFYEQYF.

This clonotype was counted between two and nine times. V gene TRBV7-2 combines with J gene TRBJ1-6; D gene uncertain. This CDR3 is built from 14 residues. In germline, CDR1 is SGHTA, CDR2 FQGNSA. The V end was cut by 5 bases, the J end by 7 bases, with 12 bases between. CDR3 sequence (DNA): TGTGCCAGCAGCCCACGGGCGGAGAATTCACCCCTCCACTTT. Its protein is CASSPRAENSPLHF.

In its sample, this clonotype was seen a few times. V gene TRBV27 combines with J gene TRBJ2-3; 9 bases are a match to TRBD1. The trim removed 8 bases at V and 4 bases at J, leaving 1 base unmatched. This CDR3 has 12 residues. Germline loops: CDR1 MNHEY, CDR2 SMNVEV (reference sequence). The CDR3 loop reads CASRQGADTQYF. The CDR3 nucleotides are TGTGCCAGCCGACAGGGGGCAGATACGCAGTATTTT.

The V and J genes are TRBV4-1 and TRBJ2-1, with 8 bases matching TRBD1. Germline CDR1 and CDR2: MGHRA and YSYEKL. The CDR3 sequence is 15 residues long. Unmatched junction bases numbered 5, after V lost 3 bases and J lost 4 bases. CDR3 coding DNA: TGCGCCAGCAGCCAGGACAGGGATCAGTACAATGAGCAGTTCTTC. Its protein is CASSQDRDQYNEQFF.

This rearrangement joins TRBV7-9 to TRBJ1-1; D gene ambiguous. CDR3 length equals 13 residues. The V and J ends lost 2 bases and 8 bases respectively, with 12 bases between them. CDR1 is SEHNR and CDR2 is FQNEAQ in the germline V gene (reference sequence). The CDR3 DNA reads as TGTGCCAGCAGCTTATCCGGGCGTGTAGAAGCTTTCTTT. As protein: CASSLSGRVEAFF.

This CDR3 is CASSHGGTEAFF. As DNA, the CDR3 is TGTGCCAGCAGCCACGGGGGCACTGAAGCTTTCTTT. The J gene is TRBJ1-1, the V gene TRBV7-9; D might be TRBD1 (5 bases). Germline assignment: CDR1 SEHNR and CDR2 FQNEAQ (reference sequence). Trimming removed 5 bases from V and 4 bases from J, with 8 bases in between. The CDR3 is 12 residues long.

This clonotype appeared many times. An end of the junction does not agree with germline; a read error may underlie this. The CDR3 region has the DNA TGCGCCAGCAGTTTGGGCAGGAGGGGTCCCACAGATACGCAGTATTTT. Translation: CASSLGRRGPTDTQYF. This sequence joins TRBV5-1 and TRBJ2-3; D possibly corresponds to TRBD2 (6 bases). This CDR3 contains 16 residues. Germline assignment: CDR1 SGHRS and CDR2 YFSETQ.

This chain links TRBV20-1 with TRBJ2-1; 7 positions agree with TRBD1. CDR1 DFQATT and CDR2 SNEGSKA come from the germline V gene (reference sequence). Losses at the gene ends were 4 bases for V and 6 bases for J; bases not matched to a gene: 9. CDR3 length equals 14 residues. CDR3 in DNA: TGCAGTGCTAAGGGCAACAGGGGCTTCAATGAGCAGTTCTTC. Translating gives CSAKGNRGFNEQFF.

The rearrangement uses TRBV29-1 and TRBJ1-1; possible D gene TRBD1, 6 bases. Germline V gene data show CDR1 as SQVTM and CDR2 as ANQGSEA. This CDR3 spans 13 amino acids. V gave up 2 bases and J gave up 5 bases, with 12 bases separating them. Here the CDR3 reads CSVEPGEGTEAFF. In DNA, the CDR3 is TGCAGCGTTGAACCAGGGGAGGGGACTGAAGCTTTCTTT.

V gene TRBV4-3 combines with J gene TRBJ1-3, with 7 bases matching TRBD1. This CDR3 contains 15 residues. CDR1 LGHNA and CDR2 YSLEER come from the germline V gene. The ends lost 0 bases at V and 4 bases at J; junction bases unmatched: 3. In DNA, the CDR3 is TGCGCCAGCAGCCAAGAAACAGGGGTCGGAAACACCATATATTTT. Translating gives CASSQETGVGNTIYF.

This clonotype was observed at least ten times. V gene TRBV7-2 combines with J gene TRBJ1-1; D is unclear. The V end lost 7 bases, the J end lost 0 bases, and 6 bases lay between the germline ends. The CDR3 covers 12 residues. Germline lookup yields CDR1 SGHTA and CDR2 FQGNSA. CDR3 nucleotide sequence: TGTGCCAGCACACTGATGAACACTGAAGCTTTCTTT. Translated: CASTLMNTEAFF.

This clonotype has at least ten counts. The V and J genes are TRBV28 and TRBJ1-5, with D possibly matching TRBD1 (5 bases). The V gene lost 6 bases and the J gene lost 2 bases, with 17 bases spanning the gap. CDR1 and CDR2 from the germline V gene are MDHEN and SYDVKM. The CDR3 totals 16 residues. CDR3 sequence (DNA): TGTGCCAGCAGCCCCGGGGGGGGGACCCGCAATCAGCCCCAGCATTTT. This encodes CASSPGGGTRNQPQHF.

This rearrangement joins TRBV28 to TRBJ1-6; a possible D gene is TRBD1 (6 bases). Germline V gene sequence: CDR1 MDHEN, CDR2 SYDVKM. V shed 10 bases and J shed 5 bases, with 12 bases lying between them. The CDR3 spans 13 residues. CDR3 DNA sequence: TGTGCCACCTGGGGGCTGAATAATTCACCCCTCCACTTT. Its protein product is CATWGLNNSPLHF.

V gene TRBV11-2 combines with J gene TRBJ2-7; D perhaps matches TRBD2 (6 bases). Trimming pared 0 bases from V and 3 bases from J, leaving 12 bases between. Germline CDR1 SGHAT, CDR2 FQNNGV. This CDR3 has 15 residues. The DNA of the CDR3 is TGTGCCAGCAGCTTAGATCGGTGGGGGGACTACGAGCAGTACGTC. As protein: CASSLDRWGDYEQYV.

The rearrangement joins TRBV20-1 to TRBJ2-7, with D unresolved. CDR1 DFQATT and CDR2 SNEGSKA come from the germline V gene (reference sequence). The germline V and J ends were trimmed by 5 bases and 3 bases, with 8 bases remaining between them. The CDR3 is 11 residues long. CDR3 sequence: CSARRNYEQYV. CDR3 nucleotides: TGCAGTGCTCGACGGAACTACGAGCAGTACGTC.

This chain uses TRBV25-1 with TRBJ2-5; D may be TRBD2 (6 bases). Germline V lookup: CDR1 MGHDK, CDR2 SYGVNS. There are 11 residues in the CDR3. Trimming stripped 8 bases from V and 12 bases from J, with 16 bases between. The CDR3 sequence: CASGDLALKYF. Here the CDR3 DNA reads TGTGCCAGCGGGGACTTGGCCCTGAAGTACTTC.

This clonotype occurred many times. The chain recombines TRBV5-1 with TRBJ2-1, with D uncertain. This CDR3 comprises 13 residues. V lost 3 bases and J 6 bases, leaving 10 bases between the germline ends. Germline V lookup: CDR1 SGHRS, CDR2 YFSETQ. The CDR3 DNA follows: TGCGCCAGCAGCTACCAGGTGGTCAATGAGCAGTTCTTC. Amino acid sequence: CASSYQVVNEQFF.

In its sample, this clonotype was seen many times. The gene calls are TRBV7-3 and TRBJ2-5; tentatively, D is TRBD2 (5 bases). Germline V CDR1 and CDR2: SGHTA, FQGTGA. With 4 bases removed from V and 2 bases from J, the gap between germline ends came to 8 bases. The CDR3 has 13 residues. CDR3 DNA: TGTGCCAGCAGCTCGGAGCGGCAAGAGACCCAGTACTTC. Translated, it gives CASSSERQETQYF.

This clonotype was detected many times. This chain joins TRBV12-3 or TRBV12-4 and TRBJ2-7, with 9 bases fitting TRBD1. The ends lost 5 bases at V and 5 bases at J; junction bases unmatched: 7. The CDR3 totals 14 residues. The DNA of the CDR3 is TGTGCCAGCAGTGTACAGGGGGCGGTCCACGAGCAGTACTTC. This sequence encodes CASSVQGAVHEQYF.

The V and J genes are TRBV6-1 and TRBJ2-5; D could derive from TRBD1 or TRBD2 (5 bases each). Trimming took 7 bases from V and 5 from J, leaving 20 bases between them. This CDR3 is 15 amino acids long. Germline lookup yields CDR1 MNHNS and CDR2 SASEGT. In DNA, the CDR3 is TGTGCCAGCATCGTATCAGGGTCCTGGGGGGAGACCCAGTACTTC. Protein product: CASIVSGSWGETQYF.

J is TRBJ2-5 and V is TRBV4-3; 8 bases match TRBD1. CDR1 is LGHNA and CDR2 is YSLEER in the germline V gene. J gave up 8 bases and V 4 bases, and 12 bases lay outside the gene matches. The CDR3 is 15 residues long. The CDR3 sequence is CASSLGQDPRDTQYF. The DNA for the CDR3 is TGCGCCAGCAGCCTGGGACAGGACCCAAGAGATACCCAGTACTTC.

This clonotype was seen a handful of times. The rearrangement joins TRBV2 to TRBJ2-5; D perhaps matches TRBD1 (6 bases). Trimming left V 2 bases short and J 7 bases short, with 14 bases between. Per the germline V gene, CDR1 is SNHLY and CDR2 is FYNNEI. This CDR3 has 14 residues. Here the CDR3 reads CASSELQGSVTQYF. DNA of the CDR3: TGTGCCAGCAGTGAACTCCAGGGGTCGGTGACCCAGTACTTC.

The rearrangement links TRBV28 to TRBJ1-5; tentatively, D is TRBD1 (6 bases). Germline V gene sequence: CDR1 MDHEN, CDR2 SYDVKM. This CDR3 contains 17 residues. The V end was cut by 7 bases, the J end by 1 base, with 20 bases between. CDR3 sequence (DNA): TGTGCCAGCACCCTAGGACAGTCATCTACGAGCAATCAGCCCCAGCATTTT. Encoded protein: CASTLGQSSTSNQPQHF. The complete variable domain, with remaining parts taken from reference TRBV28 and TRBJ1-5, reads DVKVTQSSRYLVKRTGEKVFLECVQDMDHENMFWYRQDPGLGLRLIYFSYDVKMKEKGDIPEGYSVSREKKERFSLILESASTNQTSMYLCASTLGQSSTSNQPQHFGDGTRLSIL.

The V and J genes are TRBV12-3 or TRBV12-4 and TRBJ2-7; no clear D gene. The CDR3 has 12 amino acids. Trimming took 5 bases from V and 2 from J, leaving 7 bases between them. The chain's CDR3 is CASSAETYEQYV. The DNA for the CDR3 is TGTGCCAGCAGTGCTGAGACCTACGAGCAGTACGTC.